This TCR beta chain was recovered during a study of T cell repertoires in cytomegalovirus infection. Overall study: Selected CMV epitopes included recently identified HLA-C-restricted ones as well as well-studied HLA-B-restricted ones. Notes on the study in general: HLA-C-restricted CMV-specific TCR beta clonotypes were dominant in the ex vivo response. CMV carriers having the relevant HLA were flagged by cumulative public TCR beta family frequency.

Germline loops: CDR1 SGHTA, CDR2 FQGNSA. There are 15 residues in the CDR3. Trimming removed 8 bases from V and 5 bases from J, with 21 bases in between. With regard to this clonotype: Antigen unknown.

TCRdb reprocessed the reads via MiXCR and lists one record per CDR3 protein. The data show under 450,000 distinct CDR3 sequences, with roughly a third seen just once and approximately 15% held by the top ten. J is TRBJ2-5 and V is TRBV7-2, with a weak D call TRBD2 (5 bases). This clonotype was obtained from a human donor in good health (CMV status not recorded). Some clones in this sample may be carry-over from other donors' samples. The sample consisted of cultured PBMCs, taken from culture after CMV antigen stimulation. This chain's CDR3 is CASGRGGIFSETQYF. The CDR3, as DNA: TGTGCCAGCGGACGTGGAGGCATCTTCTCCGAGACCCAGTACTTC.